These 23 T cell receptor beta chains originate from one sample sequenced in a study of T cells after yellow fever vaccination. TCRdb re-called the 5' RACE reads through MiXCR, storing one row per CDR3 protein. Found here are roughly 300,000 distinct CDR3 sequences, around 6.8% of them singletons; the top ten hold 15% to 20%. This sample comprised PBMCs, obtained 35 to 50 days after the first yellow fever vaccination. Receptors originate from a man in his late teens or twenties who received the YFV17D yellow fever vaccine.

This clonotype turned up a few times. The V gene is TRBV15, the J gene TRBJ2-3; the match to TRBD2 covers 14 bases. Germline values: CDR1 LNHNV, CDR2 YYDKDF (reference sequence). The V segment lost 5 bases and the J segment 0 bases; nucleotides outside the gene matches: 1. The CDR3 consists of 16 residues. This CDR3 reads CATSGLAGGSTDTQYF. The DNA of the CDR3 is TGTGCCACCAGCGGACTAGCGGGGGGCAGCACAGATACGCAGTATTTT.

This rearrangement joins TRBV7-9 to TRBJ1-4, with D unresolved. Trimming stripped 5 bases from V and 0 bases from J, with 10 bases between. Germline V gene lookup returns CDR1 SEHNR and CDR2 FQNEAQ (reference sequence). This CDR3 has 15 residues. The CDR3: CASSPSRATNEKLFF. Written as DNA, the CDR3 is TGTGCCAGCAGCCCGAGCCGTGCAACTAATGAAAAACTGTTTTTT.

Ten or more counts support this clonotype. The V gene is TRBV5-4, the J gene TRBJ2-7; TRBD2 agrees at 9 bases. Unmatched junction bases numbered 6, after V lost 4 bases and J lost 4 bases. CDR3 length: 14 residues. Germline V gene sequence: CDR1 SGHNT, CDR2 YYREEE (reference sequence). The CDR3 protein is CASSPGTSNYEQYF. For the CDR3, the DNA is TGTGCCAGCAGCCCCGGGACTAGCAATTACGAGCAGTACTTC.

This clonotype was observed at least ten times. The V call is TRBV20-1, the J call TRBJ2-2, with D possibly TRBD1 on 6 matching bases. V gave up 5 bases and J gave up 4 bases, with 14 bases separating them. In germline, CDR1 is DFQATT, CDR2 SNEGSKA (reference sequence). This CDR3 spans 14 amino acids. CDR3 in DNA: TGCAGTGCTCCAAGAGGGGGTCGCACCGGGGAGCTGTTTTTT. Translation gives CSAPRGGRTGELFF.

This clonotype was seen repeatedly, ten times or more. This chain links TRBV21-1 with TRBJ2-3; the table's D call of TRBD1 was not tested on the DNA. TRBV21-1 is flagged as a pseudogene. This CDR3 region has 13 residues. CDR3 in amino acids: CASRGRATDTQYF. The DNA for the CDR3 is TGTGCCAGCAGGGGCAGGGCCACAGATACGCAGTATTTT.

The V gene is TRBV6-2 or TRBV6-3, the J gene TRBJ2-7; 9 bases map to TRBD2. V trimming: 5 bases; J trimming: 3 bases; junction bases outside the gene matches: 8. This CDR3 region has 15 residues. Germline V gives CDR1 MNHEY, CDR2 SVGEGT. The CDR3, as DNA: TGTGCCAGCAGTAAGAGCGGGGGGCCTTTCTACGAGCAGTACTTC. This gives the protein CASSKSGGPFYEQYF.

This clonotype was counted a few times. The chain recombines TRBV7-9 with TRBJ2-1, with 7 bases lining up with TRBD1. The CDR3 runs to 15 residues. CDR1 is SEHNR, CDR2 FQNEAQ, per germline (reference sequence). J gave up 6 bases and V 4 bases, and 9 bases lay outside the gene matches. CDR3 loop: CASSSTGRGFNEQFF. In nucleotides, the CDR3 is TGTGCCAGCAGCTCGACAGGGAGAGGGTTCAATGAGCAGTTCTTC.

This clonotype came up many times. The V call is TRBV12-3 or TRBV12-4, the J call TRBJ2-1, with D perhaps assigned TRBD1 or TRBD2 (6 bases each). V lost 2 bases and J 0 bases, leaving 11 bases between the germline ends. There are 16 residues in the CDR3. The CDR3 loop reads CASSLKGGHSYNEQFF. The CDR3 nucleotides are TGTGCCAGCAGTTTAAAGGGGGGACACTCCTACAATGAGCAGTTCTTC.

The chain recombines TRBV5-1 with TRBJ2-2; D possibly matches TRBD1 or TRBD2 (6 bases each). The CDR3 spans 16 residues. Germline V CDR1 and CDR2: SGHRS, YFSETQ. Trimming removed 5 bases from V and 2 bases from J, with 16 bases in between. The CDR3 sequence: CASRTSGGPNTGELFF. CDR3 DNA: TGCGCCAGCAGGACTTCCGGGGGCCCTAACACCGGGGAGCTGTTTTTT.

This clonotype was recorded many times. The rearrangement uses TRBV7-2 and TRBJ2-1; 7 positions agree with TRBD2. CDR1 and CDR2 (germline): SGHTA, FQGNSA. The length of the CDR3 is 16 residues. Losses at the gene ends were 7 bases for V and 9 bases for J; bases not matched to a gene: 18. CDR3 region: CASTPGGTLLGGEQFF. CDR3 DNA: TGTGCCAGCACCCCGGGAGGAACTCTCCTAGGAGGTGAGCAGTTCTTC.

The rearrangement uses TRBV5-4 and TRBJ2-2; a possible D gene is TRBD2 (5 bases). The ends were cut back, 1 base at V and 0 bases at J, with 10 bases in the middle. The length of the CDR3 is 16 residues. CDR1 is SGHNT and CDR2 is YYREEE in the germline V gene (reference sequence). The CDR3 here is CASSLNRGTNTGELFF. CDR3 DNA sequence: TGTGCCAGCAGCTTGAACCGAGGGACGAACACCGGGGAGCTGTTTTTT.

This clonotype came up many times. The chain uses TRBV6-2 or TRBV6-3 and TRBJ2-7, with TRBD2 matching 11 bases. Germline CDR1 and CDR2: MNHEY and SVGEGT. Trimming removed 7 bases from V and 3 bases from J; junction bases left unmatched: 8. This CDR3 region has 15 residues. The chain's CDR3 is CASTQPGLADYEQYF. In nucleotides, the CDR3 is TGTGCCAGCACCCAACCGGGACTAGCGGACTACGAGCAGTACTTC.

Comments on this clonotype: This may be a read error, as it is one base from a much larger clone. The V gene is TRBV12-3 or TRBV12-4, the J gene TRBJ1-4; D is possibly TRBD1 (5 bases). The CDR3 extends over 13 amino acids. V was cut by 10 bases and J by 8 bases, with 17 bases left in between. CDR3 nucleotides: TGTGCCATCAGGCAGAGGGGTGACGAAAAACTGTTTTTT. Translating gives CAIRQRGDEKLFF.

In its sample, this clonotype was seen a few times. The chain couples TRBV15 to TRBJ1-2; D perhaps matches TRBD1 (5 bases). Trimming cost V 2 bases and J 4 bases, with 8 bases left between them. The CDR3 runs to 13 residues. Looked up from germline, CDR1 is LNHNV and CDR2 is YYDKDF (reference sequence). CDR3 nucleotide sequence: TGTGCCACCAGCAGACAGGGTGCCTATGGCTACACCTTC. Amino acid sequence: CATSRQGAYGYTF.

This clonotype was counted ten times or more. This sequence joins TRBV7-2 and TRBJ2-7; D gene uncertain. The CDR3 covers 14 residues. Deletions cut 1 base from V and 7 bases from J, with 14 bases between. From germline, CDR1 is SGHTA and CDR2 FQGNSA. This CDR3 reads CASSLGAGPWEQYV. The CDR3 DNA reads TGTGCCAGCAGCTTAGGGGCAGGTCCTTGGGAGCAGTACGTC.

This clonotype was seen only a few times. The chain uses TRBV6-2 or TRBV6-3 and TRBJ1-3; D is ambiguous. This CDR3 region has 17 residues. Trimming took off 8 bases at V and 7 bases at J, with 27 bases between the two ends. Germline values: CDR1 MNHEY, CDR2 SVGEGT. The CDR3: CASFGVALAEEWNTIYF. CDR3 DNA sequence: TGTGCCAGCTTTGGCGTGGCCCTCGCGGAGGAGTGGAACACCATATATTTT.

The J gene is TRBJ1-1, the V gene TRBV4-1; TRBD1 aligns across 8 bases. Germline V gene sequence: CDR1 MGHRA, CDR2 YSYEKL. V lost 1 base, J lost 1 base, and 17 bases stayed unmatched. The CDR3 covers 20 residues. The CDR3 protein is CASSQGGVWTGRAGNTEAFF. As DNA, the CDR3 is TGCGCCAGCAGCCAAGGGGGCGTGTGGACAGGGCGGGCGGGGAACACTGAAGCTTTCTTT.

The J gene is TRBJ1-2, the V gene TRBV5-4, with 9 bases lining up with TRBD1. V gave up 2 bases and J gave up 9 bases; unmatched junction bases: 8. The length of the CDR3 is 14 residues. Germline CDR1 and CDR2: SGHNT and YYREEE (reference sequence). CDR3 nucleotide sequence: TGTGCCAGCAGCTTTTGGGACAGGGAATTCAGCTACACCTTC. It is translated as CASSFWDREFSYTF. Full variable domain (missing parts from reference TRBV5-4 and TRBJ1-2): ETGVTQSPTHLIKTRGQQVTLRCSSQSGHNTVSWYQQALGQGPQFIFQYYREEENGRGNFPPRFSGLQFPNYSSELNVNALELDDSALYLCASSFWDREFSYTFGSGTRLTVV.

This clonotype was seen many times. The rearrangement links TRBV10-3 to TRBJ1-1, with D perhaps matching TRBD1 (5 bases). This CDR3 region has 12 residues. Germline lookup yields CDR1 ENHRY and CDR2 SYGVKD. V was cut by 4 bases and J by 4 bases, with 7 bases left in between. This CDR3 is CAISGQGTEAFF. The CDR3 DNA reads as TGTGCCATCAGTGGGCAGGGCACTGAAGCTTTCTTT.

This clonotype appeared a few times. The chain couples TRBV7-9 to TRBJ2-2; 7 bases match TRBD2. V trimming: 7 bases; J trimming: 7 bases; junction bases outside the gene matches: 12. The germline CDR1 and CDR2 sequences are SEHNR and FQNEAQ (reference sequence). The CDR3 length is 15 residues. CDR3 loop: CASNMKAGSIGELFF. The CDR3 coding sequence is TGTGCCAGCAACATGAAAGCGGGGTCAATCGGGGAGCTGTTTTTT.

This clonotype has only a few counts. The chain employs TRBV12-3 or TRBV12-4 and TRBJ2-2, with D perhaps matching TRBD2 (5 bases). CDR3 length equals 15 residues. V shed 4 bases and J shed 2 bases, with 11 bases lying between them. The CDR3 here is CASSYQSGNTGELFF. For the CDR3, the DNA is TGTGCCAGCAGTTACCAGAGCGGCAACACCGGGGAGCTGTTTTTT.

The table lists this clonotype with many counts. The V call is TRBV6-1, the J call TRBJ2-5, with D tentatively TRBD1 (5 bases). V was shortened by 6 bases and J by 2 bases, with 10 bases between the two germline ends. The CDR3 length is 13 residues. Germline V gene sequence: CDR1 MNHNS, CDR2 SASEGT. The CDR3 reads CASRVDSQETQYF. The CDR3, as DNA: TGTGCCAGCAGAGTCGACAGTCAAGAGACCCAGTACTTC.

This CDR3 is CASSLAVSQFF. DNA of the CDR3: TGTGCCAGCAGCTTAGCGGTTAGTCAGTTCTTC. V usage is TRBV11-2 and J usage is TRBJ2-1; no firm D call. This CDR3 has 11 residues. Germline CDR1 SGHAT, CDR2 FQNNGV. V lost 1 base and J lost 13, with 8 bases in between.